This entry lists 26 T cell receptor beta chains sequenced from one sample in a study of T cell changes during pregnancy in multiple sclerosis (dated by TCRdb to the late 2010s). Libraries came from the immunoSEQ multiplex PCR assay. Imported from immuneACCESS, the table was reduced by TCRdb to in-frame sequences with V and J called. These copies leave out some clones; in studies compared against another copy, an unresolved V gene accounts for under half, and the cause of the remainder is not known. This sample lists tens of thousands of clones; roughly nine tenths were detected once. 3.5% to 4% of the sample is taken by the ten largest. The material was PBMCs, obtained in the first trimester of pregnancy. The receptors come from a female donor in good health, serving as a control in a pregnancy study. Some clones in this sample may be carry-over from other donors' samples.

CDR3 sequence reads: CAISESREQYF. In DNA form, the CDR3 reads TGTGCCATCAGTGAGTCGAGGGAGCAGTACTTC. This chain connects TRBV10-3 to TRBJ2-7; D remains unclear. The germline V and J ends were trimmed by 0 bases and 7 bases, with 4 bases remaining between them. This CDR3 is built from 11 residues. From germline, CDR1 is ENHRY and CDR2 SYGVKD.

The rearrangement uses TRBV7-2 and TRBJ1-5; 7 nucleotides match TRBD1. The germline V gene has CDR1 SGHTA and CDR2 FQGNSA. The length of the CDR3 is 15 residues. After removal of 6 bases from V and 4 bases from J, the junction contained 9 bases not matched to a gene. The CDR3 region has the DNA TGTGCCAGCAGATTTGACAGGGTTGGAAATCAGCCCCAGCATTTT. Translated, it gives CASRFDRVGNQPQHF.

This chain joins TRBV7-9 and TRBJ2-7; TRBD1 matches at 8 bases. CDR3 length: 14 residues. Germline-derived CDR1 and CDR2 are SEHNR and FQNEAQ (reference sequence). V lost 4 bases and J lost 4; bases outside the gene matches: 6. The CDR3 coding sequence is TGTGCCAGCAGCTCTGGGGACAGGCTATACGAGCAGTACTTC. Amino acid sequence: CASSSGDRLYEQYF. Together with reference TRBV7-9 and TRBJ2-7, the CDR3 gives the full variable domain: DTGVSQNPRHKITKRGQNVTFRCDPISEHNRLYWYRQTLGQGPEFLTYFQNEAQLEKSRLLSDRFSAERPKGSFSTLEIQRTEQGDSAMYLCASSSGDRLYEQYFGPGTRLTVT.

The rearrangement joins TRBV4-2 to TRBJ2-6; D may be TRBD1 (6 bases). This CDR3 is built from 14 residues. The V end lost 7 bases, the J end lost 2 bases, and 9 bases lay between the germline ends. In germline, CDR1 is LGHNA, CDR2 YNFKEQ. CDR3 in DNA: TGTGCCAGCAAACAGGGTACTGGGGCCAACGTCCTGACTTTC. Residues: CASKQGTGANVLTF.

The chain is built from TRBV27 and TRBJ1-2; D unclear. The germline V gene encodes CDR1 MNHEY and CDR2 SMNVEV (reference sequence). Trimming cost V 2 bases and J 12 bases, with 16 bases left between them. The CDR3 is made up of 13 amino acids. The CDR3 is CASSLVPEYPHTF. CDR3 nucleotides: TGTGCCAGCAGTTTAGTCCCAGAATATCCTCACACCTTC.

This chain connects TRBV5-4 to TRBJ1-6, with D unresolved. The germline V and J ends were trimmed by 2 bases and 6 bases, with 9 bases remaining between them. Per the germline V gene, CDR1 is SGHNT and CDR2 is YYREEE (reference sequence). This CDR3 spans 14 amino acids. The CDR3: CASSLNSLNSPLHF. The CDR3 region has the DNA TGTGCCAGCAGCTTAAACAGCCTTAATTCACCCCTCCACTTT.

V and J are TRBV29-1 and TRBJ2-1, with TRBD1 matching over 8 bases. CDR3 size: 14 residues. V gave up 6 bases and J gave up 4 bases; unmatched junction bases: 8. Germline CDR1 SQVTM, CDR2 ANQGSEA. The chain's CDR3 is CSVAGTGIYNEQFF. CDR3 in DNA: TGCAGCGTGGCCGGGACAGGTATTTACAATGAGCAGTTCTTC.

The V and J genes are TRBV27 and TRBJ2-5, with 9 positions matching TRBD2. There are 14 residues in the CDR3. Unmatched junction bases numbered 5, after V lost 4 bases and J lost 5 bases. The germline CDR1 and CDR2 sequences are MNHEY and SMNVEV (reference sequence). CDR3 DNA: TGTGCCAGCAGTTATCTAGCGGGGAAGGAGACCCAGTACTTC. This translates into CASSYLAGKETQYF.

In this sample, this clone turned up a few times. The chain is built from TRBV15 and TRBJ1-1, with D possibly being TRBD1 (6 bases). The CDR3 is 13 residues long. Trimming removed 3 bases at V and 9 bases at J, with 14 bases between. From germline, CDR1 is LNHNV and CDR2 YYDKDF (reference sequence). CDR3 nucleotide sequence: TGTGCCACCAGCAGGTGGGGGCAGTCCCAAGCTTTCTTT. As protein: CATSRWGQSQAFF. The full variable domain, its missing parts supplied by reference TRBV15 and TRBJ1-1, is DAMVIQNPRYQVTQFGKPVTLSCSQTLNHNVMYWYQQKSSQAPKLLFHYYDKDFNNEADTPDNFQSRRPNTSFCFLDIRSPGLGDTAMYLCATSRWGQSQAFFGQGTRLTVV.

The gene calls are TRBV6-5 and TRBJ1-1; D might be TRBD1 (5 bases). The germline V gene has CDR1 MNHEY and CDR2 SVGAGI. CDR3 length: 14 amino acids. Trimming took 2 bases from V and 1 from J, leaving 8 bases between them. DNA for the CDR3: TGTGCCAGCAGTTACGACAGAAAGAACACTGAAGCTTTCTTT. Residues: CASSYDRKNTEAFF.

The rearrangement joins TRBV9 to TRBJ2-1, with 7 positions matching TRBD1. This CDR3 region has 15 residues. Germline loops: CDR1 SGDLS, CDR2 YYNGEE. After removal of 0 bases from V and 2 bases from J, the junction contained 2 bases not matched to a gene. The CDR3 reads CASSVGQGPYNEQFF. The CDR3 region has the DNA TGTGCCAGCAGCGTAGGACAGGGCCCCTACAATGAGCAGTTCTTC. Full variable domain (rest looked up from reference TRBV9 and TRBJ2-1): DSGVTQTPKHLITATGQRVTLRCSPRSGDLSVYWYQQSLDQGLQFLIQYYNGEERAKGNILERFSAQQFPDLHSELNLSSLELGDSALYFCASSVGQGPYNEQFFGPGTRLTVL.

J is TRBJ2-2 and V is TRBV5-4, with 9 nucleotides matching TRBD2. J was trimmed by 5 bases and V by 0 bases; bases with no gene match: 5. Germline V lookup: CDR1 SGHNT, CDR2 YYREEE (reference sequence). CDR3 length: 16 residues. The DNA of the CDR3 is TGTGCCAGCAGCTTGGGGCTAGCGGGGCTTACCGGGGAGCTGTTTTTT. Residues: CASSLGLAGLTGELFF.

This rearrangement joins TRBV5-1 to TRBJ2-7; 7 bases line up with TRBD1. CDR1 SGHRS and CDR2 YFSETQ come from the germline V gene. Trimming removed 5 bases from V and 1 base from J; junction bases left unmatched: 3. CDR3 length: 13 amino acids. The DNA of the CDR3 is TGCGCCAGCAGAGGGACAGCGTCCTACGAGCAGTACTTC. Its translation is CASRGTASYEQYF.

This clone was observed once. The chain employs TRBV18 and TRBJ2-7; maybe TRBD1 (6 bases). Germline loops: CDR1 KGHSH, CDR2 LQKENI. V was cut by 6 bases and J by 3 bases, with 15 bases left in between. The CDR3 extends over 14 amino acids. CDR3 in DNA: TGTGCCAGCTCGGGAAGGGACAACGACTACGAGCAGTACTTC. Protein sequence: CASSGRDNDYEQYF.

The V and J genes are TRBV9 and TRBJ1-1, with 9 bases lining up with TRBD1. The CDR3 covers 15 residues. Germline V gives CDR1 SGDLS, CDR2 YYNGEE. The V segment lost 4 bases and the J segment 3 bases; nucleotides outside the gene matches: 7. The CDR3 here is CASSSQGAQDTEAFF. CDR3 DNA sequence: TGTGCCAGCAGCTCACAGGGGGCGCAGGACACTGAAGCTTTCTTT. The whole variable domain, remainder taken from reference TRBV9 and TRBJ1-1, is DSGVTQTPKHLITATGQRVTLRCSPRSGDLSVYWYQQSLDQGLQFLIQYYNGEERAKGNILERFSAQQFPDLHSELNLSSLELGDSALYFCASSSQGAQDTEAFFGQGTRLTVV.

The CDR3 nucleotides read TGTGCCAGCAGTTTAGGAGTTAATCAGCCCCAGCATTTT. Protein sequence: CASSLGVNQPQHF. V and J are TRBV27 and TRBJ1-5; D is ambiguous. V gave up 2 bases and J gave up 4 bases, with 6 bases separating them. The V gene's germline CDR1 is MNHEY and CDR2 SMNVEV (reference sequence). The CDR3 loop spans 13 amino acids.

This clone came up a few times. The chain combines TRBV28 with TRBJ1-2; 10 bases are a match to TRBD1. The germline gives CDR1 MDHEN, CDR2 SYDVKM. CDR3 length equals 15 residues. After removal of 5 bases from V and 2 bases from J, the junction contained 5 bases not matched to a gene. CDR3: CASSAPGQGNYGYTF. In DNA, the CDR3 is TGTGCCAGCAGTGCACCGGGACAGGGGAACTATGGCTACACCTTC.

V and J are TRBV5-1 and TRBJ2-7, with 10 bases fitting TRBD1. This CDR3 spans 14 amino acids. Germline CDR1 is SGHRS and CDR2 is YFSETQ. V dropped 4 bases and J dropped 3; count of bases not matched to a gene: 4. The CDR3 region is CASSSRTGGYEQYF. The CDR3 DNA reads TGCGCCAGCAGCAGCCGGACAGGGGGCTACGAGCAGTACTTC.

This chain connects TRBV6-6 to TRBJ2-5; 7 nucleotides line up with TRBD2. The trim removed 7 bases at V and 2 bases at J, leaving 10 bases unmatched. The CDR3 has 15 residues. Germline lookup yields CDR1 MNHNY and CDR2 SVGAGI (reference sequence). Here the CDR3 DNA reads TGTGCCAGCACCCCCTTGCTAGCGGAGCAAGAGACCCAGTACTTC. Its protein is CASTPLLAEQETQYF.

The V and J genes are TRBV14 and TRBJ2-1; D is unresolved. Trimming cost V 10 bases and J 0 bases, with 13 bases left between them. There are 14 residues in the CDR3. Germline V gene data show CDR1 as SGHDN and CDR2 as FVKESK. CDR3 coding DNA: TGTGCCACCGTGAACCTAAGCTCCTACAATGAGCAGTTCTTC. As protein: CATVNLSSYNEQFF.

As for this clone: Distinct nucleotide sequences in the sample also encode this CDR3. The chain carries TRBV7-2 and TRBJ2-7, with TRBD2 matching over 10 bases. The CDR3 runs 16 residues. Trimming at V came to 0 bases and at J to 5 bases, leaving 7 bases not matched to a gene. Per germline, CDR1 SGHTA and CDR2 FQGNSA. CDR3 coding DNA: TGTGCCAGCAGCTTAGCCCCGGGGAGCGGGAGGGACGAGCAGTACTTC. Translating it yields CASSLAPGSGRDEQYF.

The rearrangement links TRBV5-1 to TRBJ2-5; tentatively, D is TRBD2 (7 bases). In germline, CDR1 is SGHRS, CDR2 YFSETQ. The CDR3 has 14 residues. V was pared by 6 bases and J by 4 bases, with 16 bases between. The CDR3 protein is CASTGWGGSETQYF. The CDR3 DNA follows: TGCGCCAGCACCGGGTGGGGGGGCTCAGAGACCCAGTACTTC.

The CDR3 DNA reads TGTGCCAGCAGCTTGTACAGAAACCAGCCCCAGCATTTT. Encoded protein: CASSLYRNQPQHF. The V call is TRBV7-2, the J call TRBJ1-5, with unresolved D. Germline CDR1 SGHTA, CDR2 FQGNSA. Trimming took off 3 bases at V and 7 bases at J, with 10 bases between the two ends. The CDR3 has 13 amino acids. Looking up the rest from reference TRBV7-2 and TRBJ1-5 gives the full variable domain: GAGVSQSPSNKVTEKGKDVELRCDPISGHTALYWYRQSLGQGLEFLIYFQGNSAPDKSGLPSDRFSAERTGGSVSTLTIQRTQQEDSAVYLCASSLYRNQPQHFGDGTRLSIL.

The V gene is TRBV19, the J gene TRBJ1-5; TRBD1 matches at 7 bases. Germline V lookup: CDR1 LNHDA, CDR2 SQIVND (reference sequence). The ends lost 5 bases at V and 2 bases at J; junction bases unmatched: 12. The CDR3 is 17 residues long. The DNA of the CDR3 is TGTGCCAGTAGTTATACCCGGACAGGTACTCGCAATCAGCCCCAGCATTTT. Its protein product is CASSYTRTGTRNQPQHF.

The CDR3, as DNA: TGTGCCAGCAGCACCGTCCTAGCGGGCACAGATACGCAGTATTTT. This codes for CASSTVLAGTDTQYF. The chain recombines TRBV7-6 with TRBJ2-3; the match to TRBD2 covers 7 bases. Trimming removed 5 bases from V and 1 base from J; junction bases left unmatched: 6. CDR3 length: 15 amino acids. Germline CDR1 is SGHVS and CDR2 is FNYEAQ.

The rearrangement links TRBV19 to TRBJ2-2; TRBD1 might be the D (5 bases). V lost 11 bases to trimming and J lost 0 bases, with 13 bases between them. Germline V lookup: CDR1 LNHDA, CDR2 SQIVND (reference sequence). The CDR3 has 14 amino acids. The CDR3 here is CACSQGANTGELFF. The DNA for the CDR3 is TGTGCCTGTTCCCAAGGGGCGAACACCGGGGAGCTGTTTTTT.